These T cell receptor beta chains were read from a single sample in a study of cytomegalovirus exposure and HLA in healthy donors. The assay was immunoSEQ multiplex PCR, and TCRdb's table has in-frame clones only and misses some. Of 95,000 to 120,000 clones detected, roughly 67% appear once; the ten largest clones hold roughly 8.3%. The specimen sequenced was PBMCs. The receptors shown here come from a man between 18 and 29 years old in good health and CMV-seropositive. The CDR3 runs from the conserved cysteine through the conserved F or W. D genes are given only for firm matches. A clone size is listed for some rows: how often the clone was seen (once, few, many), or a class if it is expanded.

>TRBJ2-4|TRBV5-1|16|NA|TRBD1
CASSTGQGLAKNIQYF
TGCGCCAGCAGCACCGGACAGGGATTGGCCAAAAACATTCAGTACTTC
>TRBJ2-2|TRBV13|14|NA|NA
CASSLLASAGELFF
TGTGCCAGCAGCTTACTAGCGAGCGCCGGGGAGCTGTTTTTT
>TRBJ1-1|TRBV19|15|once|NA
CASWARGLLGTEAFF
TGTGCCAGTTGGGCACGAGGGTTGTTGGGCACTGAAGCTTTCTTT
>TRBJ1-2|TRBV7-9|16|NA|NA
CASSLVRGPRDYGYTF
TGTGCCAGCAGCCTGGTACGGGGTCCCCGGGACTATGGCTACACCTTC
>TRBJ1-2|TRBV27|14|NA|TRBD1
CASSPRGRGYGYTF
TGTGCCAGCAGCCCCAGGGGGCGAGGCTATGGCTACACCTTC
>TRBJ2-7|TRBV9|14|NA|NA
CASSVAPGVGEQYF
TGTGCCAGCAGCGTAGCCCCAGGGGTGGGGGAGCAGTACTTC
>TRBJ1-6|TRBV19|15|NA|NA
CASSIGTRGNSPLHF
TGTGCCAGTAGTATTGGGACAAGGGGCAATTCACCCCTCCACTTT
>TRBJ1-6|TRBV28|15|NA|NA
CASSSRAIRESPLHF
TGTGCCAGCAGTTCAAGGGCGATTCGGGAATCACCCCTCCACTTT
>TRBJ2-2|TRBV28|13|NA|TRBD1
CASDRVNTGELFF
TGTGCCAGCGACAGGGTGAACACCGGGGAGCTGTTTTTT
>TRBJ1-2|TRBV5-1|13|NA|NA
CASRLEDSHGYTF
TGCGCCAGCAGACTCGAGGACAGCCATGGCTACACCTTC
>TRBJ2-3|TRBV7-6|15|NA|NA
CASSLRQDSTDTQYF
TGTGCCAGCAGCTTACGTCAGGATAGCACAGATACGCAGTATTTT
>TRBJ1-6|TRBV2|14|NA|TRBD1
CASSHGQGNSPLHF
TGTGCCAGCAGCCACGGACAGGGAAATTCACCCCTCCACTTT
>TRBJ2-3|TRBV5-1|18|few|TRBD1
CASSLENTGTGSTDTQYF
TGCGCCAGCAGCTTGGAGAACACCGGGACAGGTAGCACAGATACGCAGTATTTT
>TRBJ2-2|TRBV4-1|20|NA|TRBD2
CASSQREVGLAGGLTGELFF
TGCGCCAGCAGCCAGAGAGAGGTCGGACTAGCGGGGGGACTAACCGGGGAGCTGTTTTTT
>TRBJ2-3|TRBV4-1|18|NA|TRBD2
CASSQNPSGGLSTDTQYF
TGCGCCAGCAGCCAAAACCCTAGCGGGGGACTTAGCACAGATACGCAGTATTTT
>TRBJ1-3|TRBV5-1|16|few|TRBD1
CASSLLPYRGMRTIYF
TGCGCCAGCAGCCTCCTTCCCTACAGGGGAATGAGGACCATATATTTT
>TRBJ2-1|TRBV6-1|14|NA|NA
CASSERDTRSGGFF
TGTGCCAGCAGTGAAAGGGACACCCGTTCGGGGGGGTTCTTC
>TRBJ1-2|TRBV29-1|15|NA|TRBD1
CSVPRTGTGGEGYTF
TGCAGCGTGCCCCGTACCGGGACAGGGGGTGAAGGCTACACCTTC
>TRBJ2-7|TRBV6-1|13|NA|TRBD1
CASSIQGSYEQYF
TGTGCCAGCAGTATACAGGGGTCCTACGAGCAGTACTTC
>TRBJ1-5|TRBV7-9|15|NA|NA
CASSRDGQRNQPQHF
TGTGCCAGCAGCCGTGATGGACAACGCAATCAGCCCCAGCATTTT